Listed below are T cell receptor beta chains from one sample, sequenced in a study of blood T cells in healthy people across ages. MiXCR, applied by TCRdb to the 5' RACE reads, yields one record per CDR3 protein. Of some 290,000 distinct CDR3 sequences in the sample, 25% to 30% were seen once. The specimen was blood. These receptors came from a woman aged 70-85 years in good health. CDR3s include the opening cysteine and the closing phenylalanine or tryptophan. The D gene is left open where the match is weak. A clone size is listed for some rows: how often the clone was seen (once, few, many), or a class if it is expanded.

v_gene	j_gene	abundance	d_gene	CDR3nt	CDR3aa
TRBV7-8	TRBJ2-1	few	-	TGTGCCAGCAGCTTGGCCCTCAATGAGCAGTTCTTC	CASSLALNEQFF
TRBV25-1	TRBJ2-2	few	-	TGTGCCAGCACCTCCCCCCTAGGCGGGAACACCGGGGAGCTGTTTTTT	CASTSPLGGNTGELFF
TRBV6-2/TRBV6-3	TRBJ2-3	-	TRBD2	TGTGCCAGCAGGTCACTAGCGGGAGGGCCTAGTGATGCGCAGTATTTT	CASRSLAGGPSDAQYF
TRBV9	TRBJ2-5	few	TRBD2	TGTGCCAGCAGCAATAGCGGGAGCGGTGAGACCCAGTACTTC	CASSNSGSGETQYF
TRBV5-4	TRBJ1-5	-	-	TGTGCCAGCAGCAAGCAGCATAGCAATCAGCCCCAGCATTTT	CASSKQHSNQPQHF
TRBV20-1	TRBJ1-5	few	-	TGCAGTGCTAGAGATAGGAGGACCCTTTATAGCAATCAGCCCCAGCATTTT	CSARDRRTLYSNQPQHF
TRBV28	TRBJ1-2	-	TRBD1	TGTGCCAGCAGGGAAGGGGGCGGCCATGGCTACACCTTC	CASREGGGHGYTF
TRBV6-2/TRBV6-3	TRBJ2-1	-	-	TGTGCCAGCAGCCGGACTACTCTTGACTTCTACAATGAGCAGTTCTTC	CASSRTTLDFYNEQFF
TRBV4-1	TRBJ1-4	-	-	TGCGCCAGCAGCCAAGAAGTGGCACGACGGGAAAAACTGTTTTTT	CASSQEVARREKLFF
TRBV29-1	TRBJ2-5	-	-	TGCAGCGTTGCCCTGGAAGACCTCCGGTCGGAGACCCAGTACTTC	CSVALEDLRSETQYF
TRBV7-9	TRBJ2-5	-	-	TGTGCCAGCAGCTATCAACAGGGAGGAGAGACCCAGTACTTC	CASSYQQGGETQYF
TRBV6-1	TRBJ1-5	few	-	TGTGCCAGCAGTGAAGGCCGGGGAGGTCAGCCCCAGCATTTT	CASSEGRGGQPQHF
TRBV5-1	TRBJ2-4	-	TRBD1	TGCGCCAGCAGCCCCAGGACAGGGGGAGACATTCAGTACTTC	CASSPRTGGDIQYF
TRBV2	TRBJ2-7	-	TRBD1	TGTGCCAGCAGCTCGACAGGGGGACGAAGCGAGCAGTACTTC	CASSSTGGRSEQYF
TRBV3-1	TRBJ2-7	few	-	TGTGCCAGCAGCCGCGTAACCTACGAGCAGTACTTC	CASSRVTYEQYF
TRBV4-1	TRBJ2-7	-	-	TGCGCCAGCAGCCACCCCCCCCAAGGGGACTACGAGCAGTACTTC	CASSHPPQGDYEQYF
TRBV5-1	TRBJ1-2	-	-	TGCGCCAGCAGCTCTGGACAGAACTATGGCTACACCTTC	CASSSGQNYGYTF
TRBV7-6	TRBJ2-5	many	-	TGTGCCAGCAGCTTAGACGGACGCAGAGAGACCCAGTACTTC	CASSLDGRRETQYF
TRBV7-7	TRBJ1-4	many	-	TGTGCTAGCAGCCGGGACCTCGGAGGCGAAAAACTGTTTTTT	CASSRDLGGEKLFF
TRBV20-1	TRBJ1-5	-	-	TGCAGTGCCAGACGGGCCGGCAAGCAGCCCCAGCATTTT	CSARRAGKQPQHF
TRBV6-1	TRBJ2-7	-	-	TGTGCCAGCAAGACGGTCTCCTCCTACGAGCAGTACTTC	CASKTVSSYEQYF
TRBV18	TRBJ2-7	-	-	TGTGCCAGCACGAATGAGAGGAGAAACGAGCAGTACTTC	CASTNERRNEQYF
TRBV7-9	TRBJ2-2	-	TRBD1	TGTGCCAGCAGCTCCGGACAGGGCATTCCCGGGGAGCTGTTTTTT	CASSSGQGIPGELFF
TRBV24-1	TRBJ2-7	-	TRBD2	TGTGCCACCAGTGATTTCGGGACTAGCGGTTCCTACGAGCAGTACTTC	CATSDFGTSGSYEQYF
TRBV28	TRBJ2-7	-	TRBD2	TGTGCCGGTCGGGGGGACGGGAACTACGAGCAGTACTTC	CAGRGDGNYEQYF
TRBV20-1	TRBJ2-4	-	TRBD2	TGCAGTGCCCCCCGGCGGGGCGGGGGAGGGAACTTCCAAATAGCCAAAAACATTCAGTACTTC	CSAPRRGGGGNFQIAKNIQYF
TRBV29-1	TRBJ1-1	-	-	TGCAGCGCCAAAGGGAGTGAAGCTTTCTTT	CSAKGSEAFF
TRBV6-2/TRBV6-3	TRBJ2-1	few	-	TGTGCCAGCAGTTCGGGGGCTAGCGGCAATGAGCAGTTCTTC	CASSSGASGNEQFF